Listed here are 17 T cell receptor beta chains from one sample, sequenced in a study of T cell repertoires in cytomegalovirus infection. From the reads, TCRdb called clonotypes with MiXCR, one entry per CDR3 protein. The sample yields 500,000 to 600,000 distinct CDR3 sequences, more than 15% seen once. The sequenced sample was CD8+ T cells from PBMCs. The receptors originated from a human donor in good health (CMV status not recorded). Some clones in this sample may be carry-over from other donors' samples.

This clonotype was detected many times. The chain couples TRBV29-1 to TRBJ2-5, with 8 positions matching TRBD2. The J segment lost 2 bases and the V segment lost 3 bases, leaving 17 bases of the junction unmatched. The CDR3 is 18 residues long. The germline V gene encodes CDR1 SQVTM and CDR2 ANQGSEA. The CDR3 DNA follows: TGCAGCGTTGATTCCTCAGGTCGCCAGCGGGAGCATCAAGAGACCCAGTACTTC. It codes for CSVDSSGRQREHQETQYF.

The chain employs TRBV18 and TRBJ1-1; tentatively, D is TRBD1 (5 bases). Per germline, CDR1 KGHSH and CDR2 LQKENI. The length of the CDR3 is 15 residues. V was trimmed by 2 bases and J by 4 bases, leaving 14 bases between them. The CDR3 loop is CASSPSLGEGTEAFF. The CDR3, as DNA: TGTGCCAGCTCACCAAGTCTGGGGGAGGGCACTGAAGCTTTCTTT. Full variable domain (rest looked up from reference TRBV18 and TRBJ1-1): NAGVMQNPRHLVRRRGQEARLRCSPMKGHSHVYWYRQLPEEGLKFMVYLQKENIIDESGMPKERFSAEFPKEGPSILRIQQVVRGDSAAYFCASSPSLGEGTEAFFGQGTRLTVV.

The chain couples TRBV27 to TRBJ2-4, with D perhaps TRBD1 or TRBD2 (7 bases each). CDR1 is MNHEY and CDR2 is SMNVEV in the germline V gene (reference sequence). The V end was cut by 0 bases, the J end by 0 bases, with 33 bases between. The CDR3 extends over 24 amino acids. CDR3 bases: TGTGCCAGCAGTTTATCATACGGGAGGTGGGAAGGCACAGGGGATCCCCTAGCCAAAAACATTCAGTACTTC. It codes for CASSLSYGRWEGTGDPLAKNIQYF.

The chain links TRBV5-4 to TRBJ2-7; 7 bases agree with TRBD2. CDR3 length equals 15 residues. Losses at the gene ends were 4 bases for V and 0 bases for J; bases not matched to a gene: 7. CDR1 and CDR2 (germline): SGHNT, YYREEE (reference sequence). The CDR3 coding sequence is TGTGCCAGCAGCGGCGGACTAGGTAGCTCCTACGAGCAGTACTTC. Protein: CASSGGLGSSYEQYF. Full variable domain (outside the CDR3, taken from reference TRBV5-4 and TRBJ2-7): ETGVTQSPTHLIKTRGQQVTLRCSSQSGHNTVSWYQQALGQGPQFIFQYYREEENGRGNFPPRFSGLQFPNYSSELNVNALELDDSALYLCASSGGLGSSYEQYFGPGTRLTVT.

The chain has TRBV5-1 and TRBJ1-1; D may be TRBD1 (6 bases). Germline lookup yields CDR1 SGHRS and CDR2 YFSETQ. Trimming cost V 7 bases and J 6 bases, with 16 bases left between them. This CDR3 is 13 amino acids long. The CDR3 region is CASRISGVPEAFF. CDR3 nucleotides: TGCGCCAGCCGCATCTCAGGGGTGCCTGAAGCTTTCTTT.

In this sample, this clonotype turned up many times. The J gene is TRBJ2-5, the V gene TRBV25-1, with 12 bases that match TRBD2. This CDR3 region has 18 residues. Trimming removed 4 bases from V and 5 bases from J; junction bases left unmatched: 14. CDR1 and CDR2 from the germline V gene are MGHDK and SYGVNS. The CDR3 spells CASSGRTSGKHVRETQYF. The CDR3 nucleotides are TGTGCCAGCAGTGGCCGGACTAGCGGGAAGCATGTCCGGGAGACCCAGTACTTC.

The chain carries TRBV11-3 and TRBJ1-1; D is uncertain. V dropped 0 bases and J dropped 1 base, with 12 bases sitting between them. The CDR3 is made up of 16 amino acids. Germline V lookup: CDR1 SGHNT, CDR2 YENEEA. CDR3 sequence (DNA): TGTGCCAGCAGCTTAGATCTTATTCTGGGGAACACTGAAGCTTTCTTT. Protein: CASSLDLILGNTEAFF.

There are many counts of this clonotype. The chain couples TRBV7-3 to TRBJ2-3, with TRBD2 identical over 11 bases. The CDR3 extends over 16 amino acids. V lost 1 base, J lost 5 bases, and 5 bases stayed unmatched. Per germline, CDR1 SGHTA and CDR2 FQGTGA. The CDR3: CASSLIAGGIGDTQYF. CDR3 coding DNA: TGTGCCAGCAGCTTAATAGCGGGGGGGATAGGAGATACGCAGTATTTT.

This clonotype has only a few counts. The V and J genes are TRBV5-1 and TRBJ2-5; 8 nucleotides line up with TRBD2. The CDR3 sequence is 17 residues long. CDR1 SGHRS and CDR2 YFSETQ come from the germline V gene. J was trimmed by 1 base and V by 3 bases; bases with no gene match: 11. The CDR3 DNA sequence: TGCGCCAGCAGCTATACCTGGCGGGAGGACCTCCAAGAGACCCAGTACTTC. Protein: CASSYTWREDLQETQYF.

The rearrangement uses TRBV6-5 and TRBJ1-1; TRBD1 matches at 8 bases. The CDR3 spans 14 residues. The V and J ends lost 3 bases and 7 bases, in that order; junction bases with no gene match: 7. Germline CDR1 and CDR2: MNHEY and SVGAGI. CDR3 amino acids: CASSYGGQGGEAFF. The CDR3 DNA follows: TGTGCCAGCAGTTATGGCGGACAGGGTGGTGAAGCTTTCTTT.

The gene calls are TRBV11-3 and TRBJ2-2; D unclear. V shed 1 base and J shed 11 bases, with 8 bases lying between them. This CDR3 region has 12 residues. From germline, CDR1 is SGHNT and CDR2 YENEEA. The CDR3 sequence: CASSLGLDELFF. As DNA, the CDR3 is TGTGCCAGCAGCTTAGGTCTGGACGAGCTGTTTTTT.

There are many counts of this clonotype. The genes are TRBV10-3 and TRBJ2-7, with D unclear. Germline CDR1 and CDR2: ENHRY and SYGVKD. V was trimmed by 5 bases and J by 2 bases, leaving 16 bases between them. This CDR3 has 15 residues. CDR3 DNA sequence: TGTGCCATCAGTACCGACAAGCTCCCGACCTACGAGCAGTACTTC. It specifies CAISTDKLPTYEQYF.

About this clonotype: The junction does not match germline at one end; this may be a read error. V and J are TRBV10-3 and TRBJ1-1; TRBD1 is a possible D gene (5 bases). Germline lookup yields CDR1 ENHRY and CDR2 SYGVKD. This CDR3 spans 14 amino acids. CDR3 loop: CAISRDSGGGEAYF. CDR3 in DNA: TGTGCCATCAGTCGGGACTCTGGGGGGGGGGAAGCTTACTTT.

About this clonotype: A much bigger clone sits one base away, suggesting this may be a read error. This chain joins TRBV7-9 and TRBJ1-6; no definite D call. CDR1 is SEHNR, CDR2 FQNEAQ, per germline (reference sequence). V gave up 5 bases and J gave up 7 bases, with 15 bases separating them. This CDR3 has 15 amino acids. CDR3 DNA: TGTGCCAGCAGCCCCACTTGTGGGCCCAATTCACCCCTCCACTTT. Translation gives CASSPTCGPNSPLHF.

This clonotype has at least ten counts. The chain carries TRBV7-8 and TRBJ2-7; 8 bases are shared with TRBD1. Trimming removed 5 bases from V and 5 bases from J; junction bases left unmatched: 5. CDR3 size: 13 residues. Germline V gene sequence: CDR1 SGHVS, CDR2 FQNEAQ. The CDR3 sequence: CASSPDRGDEQYF. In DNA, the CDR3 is TGTGCCAGCAGCCCCGACAGGGGAGACGAGCAGTACTTC.

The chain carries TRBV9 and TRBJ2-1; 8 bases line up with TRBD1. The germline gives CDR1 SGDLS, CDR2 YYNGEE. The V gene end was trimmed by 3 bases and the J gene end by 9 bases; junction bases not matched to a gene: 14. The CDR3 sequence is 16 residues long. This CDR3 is CASSGTDRGPLSEQFF. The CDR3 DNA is TGTGCCAGCAGCGGAACCGACAGGGGTCCCCTCAGTGAGCAGTTCTTC.

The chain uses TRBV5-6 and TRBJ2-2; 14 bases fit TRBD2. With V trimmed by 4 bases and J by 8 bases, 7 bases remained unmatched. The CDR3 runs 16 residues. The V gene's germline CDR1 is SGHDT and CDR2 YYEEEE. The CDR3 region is CASSLGLAGGGGELFF. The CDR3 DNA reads TGTGCCAGCAGCCTCGGACTAGCGGGAGGAGGTGGGGAGCTGTTTTTT. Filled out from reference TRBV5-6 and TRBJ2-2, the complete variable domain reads DAGVTQSPTHLIKTRGQQVTLRCSPKSGHDTVSWYQQALGQGPQFIFQYYEEEERQRGNFPDRFSGHQFPNYSSELNVNALLLGDSALYLCASSLGLAGGGGELFFGEGSRLTVL.